Each of the 21 T cell receptor beta chains below was sequenced from the same sample in a study of T cells in Graves' hyperthyroidism and ophthalmopathy (dated by TCRdb to the late 2010s). Receptor amplification or capture employed multiplex PCR. The sequencing machine was an Illumina HiSeq 2000. The TCR beta CDR3 regions were amplified from the RNA transcripts. The first round of RT-PCR for the TCR CDR3 was performed with the HTBI primer set and the Qiagen OneStep RT-PCR kit. The raw public reads went through TCRdb reprocessing: fastp at Q25, MiXCR clone calling, in-frame beta chains kept. Under each unique CDR3 protein, matching rows form one entry showing the most common genes and DNA. This sample comprises roughly 500,000 distinct CDR3 sequences, more than 11% of them detected only once. The ten biggest clones cover almost 6% of the sample. The sample was blood. Receptor source: a woman aged 25-40 years with Graves' hyperthyroidism that later progressed to Graves' ophthalmopathy.

Many counts were recorded for this clonotype. The rearrangement uses TRBV28 and TRBJ1-1; no clear D gene. Germline CDR1 is MDHEN and CDR2 is SYDVKM. Between the trimmed V and J ends, which lost 6 bases and 1 base, there was a span of 6 bases. This CDR3 is built from 12 residues. CDR3 sequence (DNA): TGTGCCAGCAGCCCTCGGAACACTGAAGCTTTCTTT. It encodes CASSPRNTEAFF.

This clonotype was seen a single time. CDR3 sequence (DNA): TGTGCCCTCGGTAGCGGGAGCGGGACCGGGGAGCTGTTTTTT. It yields the protein CALGSGSGTGELFF. This sequence joins TRBV10-3 and TRBJ2-2; 9 bases are a match to TRBD2. V was pared by 11 bases and J by 5 bases, with 9 bases of the junction left unmatched. This CDR3 has 14 amino acids. Looked up from germline, CDR1 is ENHRY and CDR2 is SYGVKD.

This clonotype came up many times. The chain recombines TRBV20-1 with TRBJ2-1; TRBD2 aligns across 8 bases. CDR3 length: 16 residues. CDR1 is DFQATT and CDR2 is SNEGSKA in the germline V gene (reference sequence). Trimming took 6 bases from V and 4 from J; bases not matched to a gene: 14. Here the CDR3 reads CSAPRVAGTGYNEQFF. The CDR3 coding sequence is TGCAGTGCCCCGAGAGTAGCGGGAACTGGTTACAATGAGCAGTTCTTC.

This clonotype was counted a few times. This chain links TRBV9 with TRBJ2-7; 9 bases align to TRBD2. The CDR3 extends over 16 amino acids. The trim removed 0 bases at V and 2 bases at J, leaving 6 bases unmatched. Per the germline V gene, CDR1 is SGDLS and CDR2 is YYNGEE. In DNA, the CDR3 is TGTGCCAGCAGCGTAGGAGATCTAGCGGGAACCTACGAGCAGTACTTC. Its protein product is CASSVGDLAGTYEQYF.

This clonotype was counted only a few times. This chain links TRBV20-1 with TRBJ1-2; D is possibly TRBD1 (5 bases). V was cut by 0 bases and J by 2 bases, with 13 bases left in between. The germline gives CDR1 DFQATT, CDR2 SNEGSKA (reference sequence). This CDR3 comprises 15 residues. The chain's CDR3 is CSARDQAAGNYGYTF. The CDR3 DNA follows: TGCAGTGCTAGAGATCAAGCGGCAGGGAACTATGGCTACACCTTC.

As to this clonotype: A single base separates this from a much larger clone, so it may be a read error. This likely comes from a read error, as the CDR3 has no conserved phenylalanine or tryptophan at its end. The V and J genes are TRBV24-1 and TRBJ1-2; D gene uncertain. CDR3 length: 13 residues. V gave up 1 base and J gave up 7 bases, with 9 bases separating them. The germline V gene encodes CDR1 KGHDR and CDR2 SFDVKD. The CDR3 DNA follows: TGTGCCACCAGTGATTTCGGCCGATCTGGCTACACCCTC. This sequence encodes CATSDFGRSGYTL.

This clonotype was recorded only once. A much larger clonotype is one base distant, so this may be a read error. This chain uses TRBV6-2 or TRBV6-3 with TRBJ2-3, with D possibly matching TRBD2 (6 bases). The germline V gene has CDR1 MNHEY and CDR2 SVGEGT. The CDR3 length is 17 residues. CDR3 loop: CASSYGGSGYSTDTEYF. In DNA, the CDR3 is TGTGCCAGCAGTTACGGAGGGTCGGGCTATAGCACAGATACGGAGTATTTT.

The chain combines TRBV6-1 with TRBJ1-2; TRBD1 matches 10 bases. CDR1 is MNHNS and CDR2 is SASEGT in the germline V gene. After removal of 4 bases from V and 7 bases from J, the junction contained 3 bases not matched to a gene. CDR3 length: 13 amino acids. The CDR3 bases are TGTGCCAGCAGTGGACAGGGGGCCAGTGGCTACACCTTC. It codes for CASSGQGASGYTF.

A word on this clonotype: A junction end diverges from the germline sequence, so it may reflect a read error. The rearrangement uses TRBV28 and TRBJ2-6; D is possibly TRBD1 (5 bases). CDR1 and CDR2 (germline): MDHEN, SYDVKM. This CDR3 region has 18 residues. In DNA form, the CDR3 reads TGTGCCAGCAGTACTGTGGAAGCCGCAGTCTCTGGGGCCAACGCCCTGACTTTC. As protein: CASSTVEAAVSGANALTF. Full variable domain (missing parts from reference TRBV28 and TRBJ2-6): DVKVTQSSRYLVKRTGEKVFLECVQDMDHENMFWYRQDPGLGLRLIYFSYDVKMKEKGDIPEGYSVSREKKERFSLILESASTNQTSMYLCASSTVEAAVSGANALTFGAGSRLTVL.

This clonotype has more than one count but fewer than ten. This chain links TRBV7-9 with TRBJ2-3, with 8 bases identical to TRBD1. This CDR3 is built from 17 residues. CDR1 and CDR2 from the germline V gene are SEHNR and FQNEAQ (reference sequence). J was trimmed by 2 bases and V by 5 bases; bases with no gene match: 12. The CDR3 nucleotides are TGTGCCAGCAGCCCGGGGGCAGGACAGGGCACCACAGATACGCAGTATTTT. Residues: CASSPGAGQGTTDTQYF.

This clonotype was counted many times. The CDR3 coding sequence is TGTGCCGGCGCCGCTGGGGTAGATACGCAGTATTTT. It encodes CAGAAGVDTQYF. V usage is TRBV2 and J usage is TRBJ2-3; D call uncertain. Germline V gives CDR1 SNHLY, CDR2 FYNNEI. This CDR3 region has 12 residues. V was shortened by 11 bases and J by 5 bases, with 14 bases between the two germline ends.

A few counts support this clonotype. The DNA of the CDR3 is TGCAGCGTTGAAGGTCTGCTCGCGGGGTCAGCCAAAAACATTCAGTACTTC. Translating gives CSVEGLLAGSAKNIQYF. This rearrangement joins TRBV29-1 to TRBJ2-4; tentative D call: TRBD2 (6 bases). The germline V gene encodes CDR1 SQVTM and CDR2 ANQGSEA. The CDR3 is 17 residues long. The germline V and J ends were trimmed by 1 base and 0 bases, with 16 bases remaining between them.

This chain joins TRBV10-3 and TRBJ1-3, with D possibly TRBD1 on 5 matching bases. The V and J ends lost 6 bases and 3 bases respectively, with 12 bases between them. CDR3 length: 14 residues. Germline loops: CDR1 ENHRY, CDR2 SYGVKD. CDR3 sequence: CAISRQGSGNTIYF. The CDR3 DNA reads TGTGCCATCAGCCGCCAGGGAAGTGGAAACACCATATATTTT.

This clonotype was found many times. The chain joins TRBV7-2 to TRBJ2-5; no reliable D call. CDR1 and CDR2 (germline): SGHTA, FQGNSA. The CDR3 has 12 amino acids. V was trimmed by 5 bases and J by 5 bases, leaving 9 bases between them. CDR3 in amino acids: CASSDQRETQYF. CDR3 coding DNA: TGTGCCAGCAGCGACCAAAGGGAGACCCAGTACTTC.

The rearrangement joins TRBV5-1 to TRBJ1-1, with no clear D. CDR3 length equals 16 residues. V dropped 3 bases and J dropped 0 bases, with 15 bases sitting between them. Germline V lookup: CDR1 SGHRS, CDR2 YFSETQ. Written as DNA, the CDR3 is TGCGCCAGCAGCTCAGTTCCTAGTGGAGTGAACACTGAAGCTTTCTTT. Translating it yields CASSSVPSGVNTEAFF. The full variable domain, rest sourced from reference TRBV5-1 and TRBJ1-1, is KAGVTQTPRYLIKTRGQQVTLSCSPISGHRSVSWYQQTPGQGLQFLFEYFSETQRNKGNFPGRFSGRQFSNSRSEMNVSTLELGDSALYLCASSSVPSGVNTEAFFGQGTRLTVV.

This clonotype was picked up many times. V usage is TRBV20-1 and J usage is TRBJ1-1; D call uncertain. There are 12 residues in the CDR3. Trimming removed 4 bases from V and 2 bases from J, with 8 bases in between. Looked up from germline, CDR1 is DFQATT and CDR2 is SNEGSKA (reference sequence). This chain's CDR3 is CSATEYNTEAFF. In nucleotides, the CDR3 is TGCAGTGCTACCGAATATAACACTGAAGCTTTCTTT.

This clonotype came up many times. The chain has TRBV7-8 and TRBJ1-6; D not resolved. Trimming left V 0 bases short and J 0 bases short, with 15 bases between. The length of the CDR3 is 19 residues. Germline-derived CDR1 and CDR2 are SGHVS and FQNEAQ. The CDR3 spells CASSLASVGGSSYNSPLHF. The CDR3 DNA sequence: TGTGCCAGCAGCTTAGCGAGTGTAGGAGGAAGCTCCTATAATTCACCCCTCCACTTT.

The V gene is TRBV19, the J gene TRBJ2-2; 12 bases match TRBD2. Unmatched junction bases numbered 8, after V lost 9 bases and J lost 0 bases. This CDR3 comprises 17 residues. The germline V gene encodes CDR1 LNHDA and CDR2 SQIVND (reference sequence). This CDR3 reads CASSRASGRANTGELFF. CDR3 bases: TGTGCCAGCAGCCGGGCTAGCGGGAGGGCGAACACCGGGGAGCTGTTTTTT.

In this sample, this clonotype turned up many times. The J gene is TRBJ2-7, the V gene TRBV29-1, with a weak D call TRBD1 (6 bases). The CDR3 has 12 residues. The ends were cut back, 8 bases at V and 2 bases at J, with 13 bases in the middle. Germline-derived CDR1 and CDR2 are SQVTM and ANQGSEA. This CDR3 is CSTDRLAYEQYF. DNA for the CDR3: TGCAGCACCGACAGGCTAGCCTACGAGCAGTACTTC.

This clonotype has ten or more counts. This chain links TRBV27 with TRBJ1-2; 7 bases are a match to TRBD1. Losses at the gene ends were 7 bases for V and 1 base for J; bases not matched to a gene: 6. The germline V gene encodes CDR1 MNHEY and CDR2 SMNVEV (reference sequence). The length of the CDR3 is 14 residues. The CDR3 loop is CASKSGTDNYGYTF. CDR3 nucleotides: TGTGCCAGCAAATCCGGGACAGATAACTATGGCTACACCTTC.

This clonotype was picked up many times. V usage is TRBV6-1 and J usage is TRBJ2-2; 9 bases map to TRBD1. Germline CDR1 is MNHNS and CDR2 is SASEGT. The V and J ends lost 5 bases and 7 bases, in that order; junction bases with no gene match: 8. The CDR3 spans 15 residues. In DNA, the CDR3 is TGTGCCAGCAGTCCCAAACAGGGGGCGCTCGGGGAGCTGTTTTTT. Encoded protein: CASSPKQGALGELFF.